This T cell receptor (beta chain) was profiled in a study of cytomegalovirus exposure and HLA in healthy donors (dated by TCRdb to about 2017). Context from the whole study: An earlier analysis of 587 of the donors reported 250 to 350 Gb of sequence data and roughly 120 million unique TCR beta sequences obtained from about 170 million T cells. HLA typing covered class I and class II loci at four-digit resolution. Roughly 300 gigabases of sequencing data and 80 million or so unique TCR sequences were included in an early release covering several hundred HLA-typed donors. Every repertoire in the discovery cohort had been generated on one and the same sequencing platform. The study combined high-throughput TCR immunosequencing, statistical association of individual TCRs with disease status, and machine learning to predict cytomegalovirus infection status. In a later analysis, previously published TCR beta repertoires from 670 or so donors were re-analyzed and high-resolution HLA genotyping was added so that TCR occurrence patterns could be studied. The study used immunosequencing to profile the T cell repertoires of several hundred subjects and linked those repertoires to cytomegalovirus serostatus. Among the roughly 400 genotyped donors, 75% to 90% belonged to the genetic ancestry cluster associated with self-reported Caucasian donors. Four to six DR-DQ haplotypes were handled as single units for association and clustering, since linkage in the cohort was strong. Donor age, sex, ethnicity and CMV serostatus were compiled together with the repertoire data. A later genetic analysis used genome-wide SNP genotypes for about 65% of the roughly 670 donors, treating that subset as a discovery cohort. An earlier analysis of 500 to 650 of the donors applied high-throughput TCR beta sequencing to assess whether each TCR beta V gene segment acted as functional or pseudogenic. A separate validation cohort of over 95 different subjects was used in addition to the approximately 670-subject first cohort. The number of donors typed differed by locus, with about 629-630 for A, B, C, DRB1 and DQB1, 522 for DQA1, 600 to 610 for DPA1, and 450 to 480 for DPB1. Across 300 to 400 genotyped donors of the cohort, an average of about 240,000 unique TCR beta nucleotide sequences per donor were sequenced, and around 19% of those sequences were non-productive. The later analysis used no new phenotypic data to find candidate immune exposures, relying instead on TCR beta sequences and their occurrence across donors. The aim of the study was to test whether cataloging public T cell receptors could identify signatures of past pathogen exposure. The full study reports these points: Specific HLA alleles were associated with some 15,000 TCR beta sequences at a false discovery rate of 0.05 in a later analysis. The authors suggested that the approach could potentially be extended to other disease states and immunological phenotypes. In this cohort, only TCR beta chains were sequenced, and detectable features were limited by the absence of alpha or paired-chain data. While some public TCRs were present in many individuals, most TCR sequences turned up only very rarely across donors. A total of about 150 TCR beta chains were listed by the study as associated with cytomegalovirus. For the cohort, immune exposure information was limited to CMV serostatus. The sequencing pipeline was judged likely to have produced a cluster of highly shared sequence variants as a technical artifact. Linkage disequilibrium might explain the correlated functional status among segregating V segments, but an unknown experimental factor could not be ruled out. Assigning TCR associations to individual alleles was difficult when HLA alleles, especially DR and DQ, strongly co-occurred. A later analysis found that TCR association rates varied across HLA loci, with DRB1 alleles showing the most associated TCRs and HLA-C alleles the fewest. Cytomegalovirus status was reported to be diagnosed by the classifier with high specificity and sensitivity in both the original and validation cohorts. Compared with the roughly 710-donor mean, donors in an Asian-associated ancestry cluster had fewer N-insertions in productive TCRs, according to a later genetic analysis. A later analysis found that HLA-associated TCR beta chains were more clonally expanded and had lower generation probabilities than equally common non-associated chains. Approximately 16 rarely observed V segments, including chromosome 9 orphons, were excluded from the earlier analysis of approximately 600 of the donors because counts were too low. A later genetic analysis associated a missense DCLRE1C variant with V-gene and J-gene trimming of TCR beta chains, and an independent cohort replicated the association. Because HLA typing was missing for some donors at each locus, association tests included only the typed subset. The presence/absence analyses assumed that sequencing depth was roughly uniform across donors, and that assumption may not be true. A further reported finding was that TCR beta sequences accurately predicted the HLA-A and HLA-B alleles for most subjects in the first cohort. In a later analysis, several top co-occurrence clusters were reported to appear linked to parvovirus B19, influenza, CMV and Epstein-Barr virus. According to a later analysis, most CMV-associated TCR beta chains appeared to be HLA-restricted, and the HLA associations seemed to be driven largely by CMV exposure. In an earlier analysis of 500 to 650 of the donors, most TCR beta V segments appeared in productive rearrangements about 87% or about 30% of the time, broadly matching IMGT annotations. Three of the identified cytomegalovirus-associated TCR beta chains were confirmed in vitro to be specific for cytomegalovirus antigens.

The method behind the library was the immunoSEQ multiplex PCR assay. For the multiplex PCR, a mixture combining 60 forward primers for TCR Vbeta segments and 13 reverse primers for TCR Jbeta segments was used. A multiplex PCR assay on genomic DNA amplified the CDR3 region of rearranged TCR beta genes. The amplified TCR beta libraries were sequenced on the Illumina HiSeq System as 87-base-pair reads. In the original analysis: In a later analysis, 80 million or so unique TCR beta chains were counted across the roughly 670 repertoires, and around 10 million of these chains were shared by at least two donors. To remove PCR and sequencing errors, raw reads were error-corrected and collapsed into unique sequences using a nearest-neighbor algorithm that merged closely related sequences. V, D and J gene segments were assigned by aligning CDR3 sequences to IMGT reference sequences. For a sequence to be retained, a match of at least six nucleotides to both a V gene segment and a J gene segment was required. A rearrangement counted as productive if the CDR3 had no stop codons and remained in frame with V and J, and every other rearrangement counted as non-productive. Following IMGT convention, CDR3 was defined as the stretch from the second conserved V-encoded cysteine up to the conserved J-encoded phenylalanine. Sequences without an unambiguous match to a single V gene segment were excluded from the earlier analysis of almost 600 of the donors. An earlier analysis of about 590 of the donors classified V segments as functional when productive rearrangements were above 56.7% and as segregating when the standard deviation between donors was above 5%. To diagnose cytomegalovirus status from the catalog of TCR beta chain sequences, a statistical classification framework was built. In a later analysis, TCR nucleotide sequences were compared against IMGT/GENE-DB human TR gene sequences so that V and J genes could be assigned. A later analysis assigned CDR3 sequences and most-parsimonious VDJ recombination scenarios with the TCRdist pipeline. A later analysis defined each TCR beta chain by its CDR3 amino acid sequence plus V-gene family, and excluded reads lacking a unique V-gene family. A later analysis removed roughly 590 highly shared, low-generation-probability nucleotide sequences to deal with suspected cross-contamination and a sequencing artifact. In a later analysis, a clonal expansion index was calculated for each public chain from normalized within-repertoire ranks of inferred template counts. Generation probabilities in a later analysis came from a VDJ recombination model fitted to out-of-frame rearrangements, and those results were checked against IGoR. A later analysis scored TCR-TCR, TCR-HLA and TCR-CMV co-occurrence with hypergeometric tests, applying a repertoire-size bias correction to TCR pairs. In a later analysis, false discovery rates were estimated by permuting HLA or CMV assignments 20 times. A later analysis grouped co-occurring TCRs with DBSCAN, adding TCRdist sequence similarity when clustering within HLA-allele-positive subsets. Co-occurrence clustering excluded repertoires with fewer than 30,000 or more than 120,000 public chains, plus five with anomalous nucleotide sharing. In its TCRdb copy, this immuneACCESS table keeps in-frame sequences only and misses some clones. Where compared with another copy, unresolved V genes explain less than half of these, and the others have no known cause. The V and J calls and clone size were taken over from that table, and D and trimming were inferred from the DNA. The sample has around 130,000 clones on record, 80% of them singletons. The top ten clones comprise 1% of the sample.

The cohort consisted of hundreds of healthy bone marrow donors. All cohort members were sampled while nominally healthy, although unrecorded immune exposures were likely present. The donor was CMV seronegative and belonged to the group of around 350 seronegative cohort members. A peripheral blood sample was collected from each donor, and TCR beta sequencing was performed on peripheral blood mononuclear cells. The Qiagen DNeasy Blood Extraction Kit was used to extract genomic DNA from the blood cell samples. On this clone itself: Its antigen is still unknown. Per-base qualities were not stored, and no clone one base away is much larger.

This receptor was identified in a man aged 35-49 years in good health and CMV-seronegative. The material sequenced was PBMCs.

The CDR3 region: CASSEADYLSYEQYF. The DNA reads as follows: TGTGCCAGCAGTGAGGCGGATTACCTCTCCTACGAGCAGTACTTC. Here the chain combines TRBV6-4 and TRBJ2-7, with the D gene not clear enough to name. There are 15 amino acids in the CDR3, from cysteine to phenylalanine inclusive. Just CDR3 DNA is preserved here, 45 bases in frame from base 1. Based on the germline V gene, the CDR1 and CDR2 sequences are MRHNA and SNTAGT. Deletion took 3 bases off V and 0 bases off J, with a span of 12 bases between the germline ends.